This T cell receptor (beta chain) originates from a study of blood T cells in healthy people across ages. Primed by a sample-barcoded 5' primer and a J-beta primer mix, a second PCR proceeded for 7 to 11 cycles. One entry per CDR3 protein results from TCRdb running MiXCR on the 5' RACE reads. Among 630,000 or so distinct CDR3 sequences listed, approximately 30% were seen once. Per the germline V gene, CDR1 is SGDLS and CDR2 is YYNGEE. This CDR3 has 13 residues. The V end was cut by 1 base, the J end by 1 base, with 5 bases between. This clonotype was observed many times. This receptor was taken from a woman of 80 years or more in good health. Sequences were obtained from blood. The chain joins TRBV9 to TRBJ1-1; no reliable D call. The CDR3 loop is CASSVRQNTEAFF. In DNA form, the CDR3 reads TGTGCCAGCAGCGTAAGACAGAACACTGAAGCTTTCTTT.